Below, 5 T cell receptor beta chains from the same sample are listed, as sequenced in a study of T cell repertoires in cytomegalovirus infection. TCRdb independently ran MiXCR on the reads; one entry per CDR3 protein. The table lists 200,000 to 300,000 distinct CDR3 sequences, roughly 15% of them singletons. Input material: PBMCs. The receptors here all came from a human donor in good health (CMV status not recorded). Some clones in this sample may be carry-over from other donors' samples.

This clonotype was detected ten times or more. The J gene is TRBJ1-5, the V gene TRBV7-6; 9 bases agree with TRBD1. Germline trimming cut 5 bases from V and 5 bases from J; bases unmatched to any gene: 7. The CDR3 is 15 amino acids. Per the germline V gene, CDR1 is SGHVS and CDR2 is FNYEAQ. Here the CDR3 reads CASSPRGQGDQPQHF. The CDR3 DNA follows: TGTGCCAGCAGCCCACGGGGACAGGGCGATCAGCCCCAGCATTTT.

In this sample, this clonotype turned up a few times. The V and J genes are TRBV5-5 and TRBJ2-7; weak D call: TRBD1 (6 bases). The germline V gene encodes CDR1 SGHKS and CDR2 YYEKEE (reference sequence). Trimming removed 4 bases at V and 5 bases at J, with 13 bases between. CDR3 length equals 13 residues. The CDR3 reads CASSPGQDNEQYF. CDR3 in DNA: TGTGCCAGCAGCCCGGGACAAGACAACGAGCAGTACTTC.

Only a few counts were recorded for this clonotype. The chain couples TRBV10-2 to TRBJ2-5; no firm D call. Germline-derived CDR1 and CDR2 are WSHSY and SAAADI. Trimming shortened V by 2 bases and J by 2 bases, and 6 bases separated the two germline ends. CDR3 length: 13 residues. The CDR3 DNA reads TGCGCCAGCAGTGAGCAGGCACAAGAGACCCAGTACTTC. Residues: CASSEQAQETQYF.

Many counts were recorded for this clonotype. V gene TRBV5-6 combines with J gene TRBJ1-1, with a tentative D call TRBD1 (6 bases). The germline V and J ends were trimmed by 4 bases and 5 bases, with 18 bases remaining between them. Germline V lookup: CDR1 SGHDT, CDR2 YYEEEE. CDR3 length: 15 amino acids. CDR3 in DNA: TGTGCCAGCAGCCTGGTGGGGGCAGGGGTTACTGAAGCTTTCTTT. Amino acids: CASSLVGAGVTEAFF.

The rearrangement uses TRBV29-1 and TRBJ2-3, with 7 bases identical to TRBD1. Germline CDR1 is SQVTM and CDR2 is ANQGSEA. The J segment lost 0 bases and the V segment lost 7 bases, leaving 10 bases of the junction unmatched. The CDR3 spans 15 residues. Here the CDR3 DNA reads TGCAGCGCCCTCGACAGGGCTCGTAGCACAGATACGCAGTATTTT. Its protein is CSALDRARSTDTQYF.